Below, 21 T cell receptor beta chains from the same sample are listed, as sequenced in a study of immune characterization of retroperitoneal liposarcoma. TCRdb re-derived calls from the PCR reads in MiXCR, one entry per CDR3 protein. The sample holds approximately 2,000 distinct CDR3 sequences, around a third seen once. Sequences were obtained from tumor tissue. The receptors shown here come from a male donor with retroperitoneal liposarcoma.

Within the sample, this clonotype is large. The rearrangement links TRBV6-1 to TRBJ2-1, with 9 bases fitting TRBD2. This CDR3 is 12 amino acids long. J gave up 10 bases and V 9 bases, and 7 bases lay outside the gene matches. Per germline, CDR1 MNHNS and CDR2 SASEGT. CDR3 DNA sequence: TGTGCCAGTAGCTTGCGGGGGGGAGAGCAGTTCTTC. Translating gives CASSLRGGEQFF.

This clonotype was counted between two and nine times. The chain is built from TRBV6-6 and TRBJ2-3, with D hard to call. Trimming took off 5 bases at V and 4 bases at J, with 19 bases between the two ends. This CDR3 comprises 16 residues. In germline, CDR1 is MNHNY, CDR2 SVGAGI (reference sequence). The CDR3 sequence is CASSLRLVRIADTQYF. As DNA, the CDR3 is TGTGCCAGCAGTCTACGACTGGTCAGGATCGCAGATACGCAGTATTTT.

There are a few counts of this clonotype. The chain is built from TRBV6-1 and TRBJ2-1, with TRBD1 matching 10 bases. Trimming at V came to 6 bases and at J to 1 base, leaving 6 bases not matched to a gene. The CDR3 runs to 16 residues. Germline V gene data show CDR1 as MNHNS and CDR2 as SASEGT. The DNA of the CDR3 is TGTGCCAGCAGACGACAGGGGGCTATATCCTACAATGAGCAGTTCTTC. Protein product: CASRRQGAISYNEQFF.

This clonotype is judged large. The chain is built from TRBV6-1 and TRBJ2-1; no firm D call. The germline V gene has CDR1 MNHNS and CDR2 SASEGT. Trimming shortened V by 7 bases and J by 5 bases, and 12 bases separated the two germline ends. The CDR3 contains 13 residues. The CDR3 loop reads CASTATLNNEQFF. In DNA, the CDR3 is TGTGCCAGCACCGCGACTTTAAACAATGAGCAGTTCTTC.

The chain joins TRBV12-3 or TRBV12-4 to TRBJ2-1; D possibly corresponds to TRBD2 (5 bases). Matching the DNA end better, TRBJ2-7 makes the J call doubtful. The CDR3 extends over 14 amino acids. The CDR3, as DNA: TGTGCCAGCAGCCTGGACTGGCTACCCTACGAGCAGTACTTC. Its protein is CASSLDWLPYEQYF.

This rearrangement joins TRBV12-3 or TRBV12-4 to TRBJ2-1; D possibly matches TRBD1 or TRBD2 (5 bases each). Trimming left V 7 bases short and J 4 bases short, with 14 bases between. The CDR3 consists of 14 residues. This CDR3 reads CASTLTGRYNEQFF. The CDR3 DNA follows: TGTGCCAGCACCCTAACGGGACGGTACAATGAGCAGTTCTTC.

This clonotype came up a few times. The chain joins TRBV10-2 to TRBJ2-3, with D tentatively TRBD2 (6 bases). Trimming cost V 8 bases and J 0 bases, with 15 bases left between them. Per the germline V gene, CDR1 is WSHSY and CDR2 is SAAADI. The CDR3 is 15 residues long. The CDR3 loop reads CASGKSGYSTDTQYF. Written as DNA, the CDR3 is TGCGCCAGCGGTAAAAGCGGGTACAGCACAGATACGCAGTATTTT.

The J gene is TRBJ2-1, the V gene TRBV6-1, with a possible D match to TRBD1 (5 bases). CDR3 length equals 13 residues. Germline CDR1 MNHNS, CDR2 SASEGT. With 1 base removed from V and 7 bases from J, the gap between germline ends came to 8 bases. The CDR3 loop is CASSEGQLNEQFF. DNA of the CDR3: TGTGCCAGCAGTGAAGGACAGTTAAATGAGCAGTTCTTC.

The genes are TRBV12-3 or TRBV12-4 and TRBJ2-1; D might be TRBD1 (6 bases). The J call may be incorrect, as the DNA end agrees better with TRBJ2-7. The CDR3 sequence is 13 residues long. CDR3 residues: CASSRDIYNEQYF. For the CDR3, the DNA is TGTGCCAGCAGTCGGGACATCTACAATGAGCAGTACTTC.

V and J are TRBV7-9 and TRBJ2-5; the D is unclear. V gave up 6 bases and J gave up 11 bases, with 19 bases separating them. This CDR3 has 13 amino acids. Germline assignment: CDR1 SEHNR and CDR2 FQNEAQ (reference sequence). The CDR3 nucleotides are TGTGCCAGCAGTCACGAACGGTCAAATGAGCAGTACTTC. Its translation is CASSHERSNEQYF.

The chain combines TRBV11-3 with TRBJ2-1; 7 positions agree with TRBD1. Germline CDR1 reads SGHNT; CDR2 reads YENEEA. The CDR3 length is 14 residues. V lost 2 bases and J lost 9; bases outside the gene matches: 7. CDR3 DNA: TGTGCCAGCAGCTTAATGAACAGGGGCGGTGAGCAGTTCTTC. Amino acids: CASSLMNRGGEQFF.

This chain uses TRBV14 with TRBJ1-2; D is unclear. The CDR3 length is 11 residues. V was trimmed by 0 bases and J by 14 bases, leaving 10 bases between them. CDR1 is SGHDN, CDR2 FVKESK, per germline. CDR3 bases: TGTGCCAGCAGCCAAGATGCGAGACAAACCTTC. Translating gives CASSQDARQTF.

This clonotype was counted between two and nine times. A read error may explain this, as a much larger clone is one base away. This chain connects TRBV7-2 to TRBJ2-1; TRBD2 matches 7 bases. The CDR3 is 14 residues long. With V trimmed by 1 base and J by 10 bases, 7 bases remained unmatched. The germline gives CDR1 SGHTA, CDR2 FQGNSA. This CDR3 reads CASSLDPSGYEQFF. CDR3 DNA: TGTGCCAGCAGCTTAGATCCTAGCGGCTACGAGCAGTTCTTC.

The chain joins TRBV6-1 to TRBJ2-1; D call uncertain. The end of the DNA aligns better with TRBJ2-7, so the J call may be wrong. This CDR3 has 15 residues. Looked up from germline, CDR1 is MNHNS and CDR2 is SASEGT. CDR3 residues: CASSEAPGPPKEQYF. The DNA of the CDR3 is TGTGCCAGCAGTGAAGCGCCAGGTCCCCCCAAAGAGCAGTACTTC.

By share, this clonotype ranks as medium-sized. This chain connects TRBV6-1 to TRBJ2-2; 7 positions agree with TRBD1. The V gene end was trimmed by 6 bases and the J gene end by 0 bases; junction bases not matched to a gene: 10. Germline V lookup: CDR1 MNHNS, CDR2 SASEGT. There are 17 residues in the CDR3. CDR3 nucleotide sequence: TGTGCCAGCAGCTCGGACGCCGGGACAGCGAACACCGGGGAGCTGTTTTTT. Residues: CASSSDAGTANTGELFF.

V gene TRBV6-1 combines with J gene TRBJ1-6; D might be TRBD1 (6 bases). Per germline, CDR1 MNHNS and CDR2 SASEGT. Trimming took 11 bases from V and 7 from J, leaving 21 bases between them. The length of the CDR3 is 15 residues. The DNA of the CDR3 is TGTGCCGGAACACAGGGAGCGGGCGGGAATTCACCCCTCCACTTT. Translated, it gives CAGTQGAGGNSPLHF.

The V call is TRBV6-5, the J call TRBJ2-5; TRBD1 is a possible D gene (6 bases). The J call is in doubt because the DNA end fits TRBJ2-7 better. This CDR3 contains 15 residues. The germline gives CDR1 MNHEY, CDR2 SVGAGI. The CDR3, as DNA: TGTGCCAGCAGACCGTTAGAGGGACAACCCTACGAGCAGTACTTC. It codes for CASRPLEGQPYEQYF.

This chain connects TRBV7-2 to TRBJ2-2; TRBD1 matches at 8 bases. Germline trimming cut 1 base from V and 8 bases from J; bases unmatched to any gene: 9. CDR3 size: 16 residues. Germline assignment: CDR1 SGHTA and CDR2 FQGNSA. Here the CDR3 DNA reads TGTGCCAGCAGCTTAGAACTCAGGGGGCTATCGGGGGAGCTGTTTTTT. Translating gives CASSLELRGLSGELFF.

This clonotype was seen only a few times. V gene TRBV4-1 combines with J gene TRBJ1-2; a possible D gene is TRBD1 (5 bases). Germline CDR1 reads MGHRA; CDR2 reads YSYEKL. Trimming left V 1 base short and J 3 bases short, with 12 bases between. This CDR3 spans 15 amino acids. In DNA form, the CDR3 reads TGCGCCAGCAGCCAAGGGGCGGCACAGGACTATGGCTACACCTTC. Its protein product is CASSQGAAQDYGYTF.

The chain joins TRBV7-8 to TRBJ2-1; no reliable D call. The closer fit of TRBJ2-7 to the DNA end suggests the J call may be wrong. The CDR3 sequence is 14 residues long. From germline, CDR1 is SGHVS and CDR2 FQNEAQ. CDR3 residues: CASSLGAGIHEQYF. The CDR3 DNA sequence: TGTGCCAGCAGCTTAGGGGCAGGTATCCACGAGCAGTACTTC.

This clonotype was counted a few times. CDR3 nucleotides: TGTGCCAGCAGTTACTCAGGGGGGGCCCCAGATACGCAGTATTTT. This gives the protein CASSYSGGAPDTQYF. The genes are TRBV6-6 and TRBJ2-3; tentatively, D is TRBD2 (7 bases). The V and J ends lost 0 bases and 4 bases respectively, with 11 bases between them. The CDR3 length is 15 residues. The germline V gene encodes CDR1 MNHNY and CDR2 SVGAGI (reference sequence).